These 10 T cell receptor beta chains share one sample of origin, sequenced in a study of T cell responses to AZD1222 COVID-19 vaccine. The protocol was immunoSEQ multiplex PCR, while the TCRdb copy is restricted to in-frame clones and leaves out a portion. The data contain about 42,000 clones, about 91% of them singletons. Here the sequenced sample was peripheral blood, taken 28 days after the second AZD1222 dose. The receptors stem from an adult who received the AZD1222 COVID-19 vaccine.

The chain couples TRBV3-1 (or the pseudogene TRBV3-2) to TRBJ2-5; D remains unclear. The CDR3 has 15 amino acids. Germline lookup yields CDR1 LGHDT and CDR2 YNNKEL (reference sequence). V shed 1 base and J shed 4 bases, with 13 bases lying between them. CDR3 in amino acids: CASSQVETPLETQYF. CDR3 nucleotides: TGTGCCAGCAGCCAAGTGGAGACTCCCCTAGAGACCCAGTACTTC.

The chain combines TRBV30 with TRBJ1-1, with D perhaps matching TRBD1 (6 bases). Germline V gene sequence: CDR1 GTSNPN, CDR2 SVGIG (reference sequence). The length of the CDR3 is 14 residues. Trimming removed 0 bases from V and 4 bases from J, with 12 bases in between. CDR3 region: CAWSVDRSVTEAFF. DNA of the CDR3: TGTGCCTGGAGTGTAGACAGGTCGGTCACTGAAGCTTTCTTT.

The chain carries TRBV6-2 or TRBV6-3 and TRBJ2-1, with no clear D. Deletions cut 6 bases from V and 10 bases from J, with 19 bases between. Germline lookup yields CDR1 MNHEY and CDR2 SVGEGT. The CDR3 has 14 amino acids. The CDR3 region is CASSSRRSRREQFF. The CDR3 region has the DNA TGTGCCAGCAGCTCCCGCCGGAGCAGAAGGGAGCAGTTCTTC.

The CDR3 reads CASSQPLIGRADGYTF. The CDR3 DNA is TGTGCCAGCAGCCAACCTTTAATCGGGCGAGCAGATGGCTACACCTTC. The chain uses TRBV3-1 (or the pseudogene TRBV3-2) and TRBJ1-2; D remains ambiguous. CDR1 is LGHDT and CDR2 is YNNKEL in the germline V gene (reference sequence). The CDR3 spans 16 residues. V lost 2 bases and J lost 6, with 19 bases in between.

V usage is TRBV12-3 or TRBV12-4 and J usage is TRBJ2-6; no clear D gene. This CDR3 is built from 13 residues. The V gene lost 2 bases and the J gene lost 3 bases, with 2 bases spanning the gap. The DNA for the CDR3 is TGTGCCAGCAGTTTAAGTGGGGCCAACGTCCTGACTTTC. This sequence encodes CASSLSGANVLTF.

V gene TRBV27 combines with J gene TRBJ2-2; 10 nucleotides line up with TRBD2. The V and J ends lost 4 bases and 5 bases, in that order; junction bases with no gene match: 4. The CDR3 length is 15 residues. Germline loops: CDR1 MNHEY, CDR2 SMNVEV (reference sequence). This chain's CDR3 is CASSSGLATTGELFF. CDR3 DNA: TGTGCCAGCAGTTCGGGACTAGCGACAACCGGGGAGCTGTTTTTT.

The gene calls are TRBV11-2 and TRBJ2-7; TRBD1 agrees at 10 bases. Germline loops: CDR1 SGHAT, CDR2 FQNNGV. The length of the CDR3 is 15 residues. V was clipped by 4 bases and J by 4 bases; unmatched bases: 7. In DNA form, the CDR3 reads TGTGCCAGCAGCTCCCGGGACAGGGGAGTTTACGAGCAGTACTTC. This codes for CASSSRDRGVYEQYF.

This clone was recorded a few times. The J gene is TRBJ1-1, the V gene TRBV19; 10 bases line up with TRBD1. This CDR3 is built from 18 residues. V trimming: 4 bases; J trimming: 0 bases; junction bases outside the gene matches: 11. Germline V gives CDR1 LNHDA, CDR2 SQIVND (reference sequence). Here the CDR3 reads CASSTNPGQGEMNTEAFF. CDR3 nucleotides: TGTGCCAGTAGTACCAACCCCGGACAGGGGGAGATGAACACTGAAGCTTTCTTT.

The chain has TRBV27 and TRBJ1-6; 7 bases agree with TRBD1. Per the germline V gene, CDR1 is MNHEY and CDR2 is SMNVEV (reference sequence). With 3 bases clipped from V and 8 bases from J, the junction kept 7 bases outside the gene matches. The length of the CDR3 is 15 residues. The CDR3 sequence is CASSFRGTVDSPLHF. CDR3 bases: TGTGCCAGCAGTTTCCGGGGGACAGTGGATTCACCCCTCCACTTT.

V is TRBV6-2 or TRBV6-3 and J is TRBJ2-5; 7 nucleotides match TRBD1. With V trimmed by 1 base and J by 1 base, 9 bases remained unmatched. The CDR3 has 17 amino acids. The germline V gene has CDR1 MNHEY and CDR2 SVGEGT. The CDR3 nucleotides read TGTGCCAGCAGTTACTACCAACCTCGACAGGGCCAAGAGACCCAGTACTTC. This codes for CASSYYQPRQGQETQYF.